One sample yielded the 8 T cell receptor beta chains listed below, sequenced in a study of blood T cell repertoires in COVID-19. Assay used: immunoSEQ multiplex PCR; TCRdb lists only in-frame clones, some missing. The sample has tens of thousands of clones, approximately 82% seen once; the top ten hold approximately 6%. The specimen was peripheral blood. The receptors stem from a human donor in a cohort sampled during active or convalescent COVID-19.

This rearrangement joins TRBV30 to TRBJ1-1; no firm D call. Germline CDR1 reads GTSNPN; CDR2 reads SVGIG (reference sequence). The CDR3 totals 15 residues. Trimming left V 0 bases short and J 0 bases short, with 11 bases between. This CDR3 is CAWSVTAGMNTEAFF. For the CDR3, the DNA is TGTGCCTGGAGTGTAACGGCAGGAATGAACACTGAAGCTTTCTTT.

The chain employs TRBV6-1 and TRBJ1-5; D remains unclear. CDR1 is MNHNS and CDR2 is SASEGT in the germline V gene. The CDR3 contains 15 residues. Trimming pared 1 base from V and 4 bases from J, leaving 11 bases between. CDR3: CASSEGGSQNQPQHF. The CDR3, as DNA: TGTGCCAGCAGTGAAGGTGGCAGTCAGAATCAGCCCCAGCATTTT.

This chain uses TRBV3-1 (or the pseudogene TRBV3-2) with TRBJ1-1; D is undetermined. The CDR3 contains 19 residues. The germline gives CDR1 LGHDT, CDR2 YNNKEL (reference sequence). V was pared by 2 bases and J by 4 bases, with 26 bases between. CDR3 nucleotides: TGTGCCAGCAGCCAACAAGGACTGCTAGATGGAGGACGAGGCACTGAAGCTTTCTTT. It specifies CASSQQGLLDGGRGTEAFF.

This sequence joins TRBV28 and TRBJ2-7; possible D gene TRBD1, 7 bases. Trimming cost V 3 bases and J 9 bases, with 15 bases left between them. The germline V gene encodes CDR1 MDHEN and CDR2 SYDVKM. This CDR3 comprises 13 residues. The CDR3 region is CASSFEQGRRQYF. CDR3 DNA: TGTGCCAGCAGTTTTGAACAGGGGAGGCGGCAGTACTTC.

The V gene is TRBV9, the J gene TRBJ2-7; D might be TRBD1 (5 bases). Per germline, CDR1 SGDLS and CDR2 YYNGEE. The CDR3 runs 13 residues. V was trimmed by 1 base and J by 2 bases, leaving 7 bases between them. CDR3 coding DNA: TGTGCCAGCAGCGTAACAGGTACCTACGAGCAGTACTTC. It yields the protein CASSVTGTYEQYF.

The rearrangement links TRBV24-1 to TRBJ2-3; 16 positions agree with TRBD2. The V segment lost 2 bases and the J segment 1 base; nucleotides outside the gene matches: 5. Germline CDR1 and CDR2: KGHDR and SFDVKD. CDR3 length equals 19 residues. CDR3 sequence: CATSDSDGTSGGGTDTQYF. Written as DNA, the CDR3 is TGTGCCACCAGTGATTCCGACGGGACTAGCGGGGGGGGCACAGATACGCAGTATTTT.

CDR3 amino acids: CASGTREYEQYF. The CDR3 coding sequence is TGTGCCAGCGGGACACGGGAATACGAGCAGTACTTC. This chain uses TRBV6-5 with TRBJ2-7; a weak D match, TRBD1 (6 bases). Germline V gene sequence: CDR1 MNHEY, CDR2 SVGAGI. V was trimmed by 8 bases and J by 4 bases, leaving 12 bases between them. The CDR3 runs 12 residues.

Concerning this clone itself: The identical CDR3 is also encoded by other nucleotide sequences in the sample. V and J are TRBV29-1 and TRBJ1-2; D call uncertain. From germline, CDR1 is SQVTM and CDR2 ANQGSEA. There are 10 residues in the CDR3. With 7 bases removed from V and 3 bases from J, the gap between germline ends came to 6 bases. In DNA, the CDR3 is TGCAGCGACAAGTACTATGGCTACACCTTC. This encodes CSDKYYGYTF. Based on the CDR3 plus reference TRBV29-1 and TRBJ1-2, the full variable domain is SAVISQKPSRDICQRGTSLTIQCQVDSQVTMMFWYRQQPGQSLTLIATANQGSEATYESGFVIDKFPISRPNLTFSTLTVSNMSPEDSSIYLCSDKYYGYTFGSGTRLTVV.